This entry describes one T cell receptor beta chain. This specimen comes from a study of blood T cell repertoires in COVID-19. For the study at large: Sample material is recorded as cDNA or gDNA derived from T cells, B-cell-depleted T cells, or PBMCs.

Per the authors' pipeline: From reference gene primer amplification, estimates of nucleated cell counts were derived. Sequenced by immunoSEQ multiplex PCR; TCRdb stores in-frame clones only, minus some. Clone size and the V and J calls come from that table; the DNA yielded D and trimming. The table includes 84,000 or so clones, 75% to 85% detected once. CDR1 is MDHEN, CDR2 SYDVKM, per germline. The CDR3 spans 16 residues. V gave up 3 bases and J gave up 0 bases, with 9 bases separating them. The TCR originated in a human donor in a cohort sampled during active COVID-19. The chain carries TRBV28 and TRBJ1-6, with TRBD1 as a possible D gene (5 bases). The specimen was peripheral blood. CDR3 region: CASSLGRLSYNSPLHF. CDR3 sequence (DNA): TGTGCCAGCAGTTTGGGGCGGCTCTCCTATAATTCACCCCTCCACTTT.